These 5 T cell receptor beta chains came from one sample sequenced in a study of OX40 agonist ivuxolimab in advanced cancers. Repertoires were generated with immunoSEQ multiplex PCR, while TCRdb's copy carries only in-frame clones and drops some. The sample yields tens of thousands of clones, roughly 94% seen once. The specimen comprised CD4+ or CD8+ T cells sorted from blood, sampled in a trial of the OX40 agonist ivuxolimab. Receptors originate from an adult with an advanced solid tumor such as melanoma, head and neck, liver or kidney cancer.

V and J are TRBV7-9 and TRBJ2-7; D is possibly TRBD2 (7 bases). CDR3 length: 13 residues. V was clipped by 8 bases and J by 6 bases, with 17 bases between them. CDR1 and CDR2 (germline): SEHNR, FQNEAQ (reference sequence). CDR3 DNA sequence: TGTGCCAGCGGCCCCACGGGGGGCGGCGAGCAGTACTTC. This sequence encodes CASGPTGGGEQYF.

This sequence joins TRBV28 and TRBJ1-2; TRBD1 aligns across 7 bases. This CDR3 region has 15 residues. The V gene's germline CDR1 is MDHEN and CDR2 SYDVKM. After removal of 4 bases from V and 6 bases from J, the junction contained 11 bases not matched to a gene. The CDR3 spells CASSSTGISQDGYTF. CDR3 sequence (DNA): TGTGCCAGCAGTTCGACAGGGATATCACAGGATGGCTACACCTTC.

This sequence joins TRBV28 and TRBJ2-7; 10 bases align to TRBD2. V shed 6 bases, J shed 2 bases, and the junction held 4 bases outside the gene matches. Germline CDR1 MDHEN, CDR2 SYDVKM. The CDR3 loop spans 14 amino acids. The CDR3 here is CASSLSGGAYEQYF. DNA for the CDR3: TGTGCCAGCAGCCTCAGCGGGGGGGCCTACGAGCAGTACTTC.

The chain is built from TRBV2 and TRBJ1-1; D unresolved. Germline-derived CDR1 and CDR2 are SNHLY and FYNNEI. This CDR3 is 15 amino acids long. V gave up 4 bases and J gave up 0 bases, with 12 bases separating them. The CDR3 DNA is TGTGCCAGCAGTGCCAGGACGGAGATGAACACTGAAGCTTTCTTT. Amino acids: CASSARTEMNTEAFF.

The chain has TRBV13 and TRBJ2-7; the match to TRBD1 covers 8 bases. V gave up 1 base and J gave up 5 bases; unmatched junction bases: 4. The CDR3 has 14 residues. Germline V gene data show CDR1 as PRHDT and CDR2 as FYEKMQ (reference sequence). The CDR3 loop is CASSLVEQGDEQYF. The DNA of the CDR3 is TGTGCCAGCAGCTTAGTAGAACAGGGGGACGAGCAGTACTTC.